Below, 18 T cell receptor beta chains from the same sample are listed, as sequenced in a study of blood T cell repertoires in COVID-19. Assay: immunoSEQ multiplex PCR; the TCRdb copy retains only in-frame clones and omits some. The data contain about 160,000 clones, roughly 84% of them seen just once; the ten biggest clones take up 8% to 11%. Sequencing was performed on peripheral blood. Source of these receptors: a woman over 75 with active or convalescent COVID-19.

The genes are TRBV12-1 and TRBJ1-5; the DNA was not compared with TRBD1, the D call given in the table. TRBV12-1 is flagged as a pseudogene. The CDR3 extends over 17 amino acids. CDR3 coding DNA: TGTGCCAGCAGCTTCCCGGGACAGGGAAATAGCAATCAGCCCCAGCATTTT. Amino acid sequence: CASSFPGQGNSNQPQHF.

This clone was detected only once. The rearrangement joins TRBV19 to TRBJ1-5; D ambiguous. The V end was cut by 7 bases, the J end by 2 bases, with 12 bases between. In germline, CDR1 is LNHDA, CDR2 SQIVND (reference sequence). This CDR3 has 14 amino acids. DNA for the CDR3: TGTGCCAGTACCGCCGAGGTGGGCAATCAGCCCCAGCATTTT. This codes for CASTAEVGNQPQHF.

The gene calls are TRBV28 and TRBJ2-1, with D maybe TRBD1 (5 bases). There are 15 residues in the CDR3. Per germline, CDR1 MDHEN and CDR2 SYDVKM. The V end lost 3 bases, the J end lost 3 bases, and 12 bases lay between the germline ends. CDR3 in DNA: TGTGCCAGCAGTTTTATTCAGGGATACTACAATGAGCAGTTCTTC. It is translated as CASSFIQGYYNEQFF.

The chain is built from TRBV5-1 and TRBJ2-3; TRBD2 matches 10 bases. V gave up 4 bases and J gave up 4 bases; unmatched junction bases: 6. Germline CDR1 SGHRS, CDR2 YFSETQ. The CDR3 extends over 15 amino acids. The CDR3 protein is CASSDASGRSDTQYF. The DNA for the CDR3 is TGCGCCAGCAGCGACGCTAGCGGGAGATCAGATACGCAGTATTTT. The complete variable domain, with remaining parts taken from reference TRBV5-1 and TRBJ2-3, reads KAGVTQTPRYLIKTRGQQVTLSCSPISGHRSVSWYQQTPGQGLQFLFEYFSETQRNKGNFPGRFSGRQFSNSRSEMNVSTLELGDSALYLCASSDASGRSDTQYFGPGTRLTVL.

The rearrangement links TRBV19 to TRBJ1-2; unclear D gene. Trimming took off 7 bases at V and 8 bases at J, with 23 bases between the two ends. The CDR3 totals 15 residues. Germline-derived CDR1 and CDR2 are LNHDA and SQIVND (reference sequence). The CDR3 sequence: CASTPTLGSPSGYTF. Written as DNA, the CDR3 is TGTGCCAGTACCCCAACTCTAGGGAGTCCGAGCGGCTACACCTTC.

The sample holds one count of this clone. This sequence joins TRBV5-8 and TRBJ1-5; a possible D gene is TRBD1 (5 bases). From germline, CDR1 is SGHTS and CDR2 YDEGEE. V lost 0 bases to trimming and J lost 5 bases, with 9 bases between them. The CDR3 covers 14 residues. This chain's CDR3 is CASSLGDSYQPQHF. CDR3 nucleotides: TGTGCCAGCAGCTTGGGTGACAGCTATCAGCCCCAGCATTTT.

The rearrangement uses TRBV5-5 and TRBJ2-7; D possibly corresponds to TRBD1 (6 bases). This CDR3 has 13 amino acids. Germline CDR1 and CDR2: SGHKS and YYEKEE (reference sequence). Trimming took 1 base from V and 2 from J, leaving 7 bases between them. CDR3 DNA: TGTGCCAGCAGCTTGCGACAGGCCTACGAGCAGTACTTC. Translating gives CASSLRQAYEQYF. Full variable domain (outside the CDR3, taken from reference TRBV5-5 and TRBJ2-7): DAGVTQSPTHLIKTRGQQVTLRCSPISGHKSVSWYQQVLGQGPQFIFQYYEKEERGRGNFPDRFSARQFPNYSSELNVNALLLGDSALYLCASSLRQAYEQYFGPGTRLTVT.

The CDR3 DNA reads as TGTGCCAGCTCACCGTTTGGACAGGGGGCAGGAAACACCATATATTTT. Translating gives CASSPFGQGAGNTIYF. This chain connects TRBV18 to TRBJ1-3; 11 nucleotides match TRBD1. CDR1 and CDR2 from the germline V gene are KGHSH and LQKENI. With V trimmed by 3 bases and J by 4 bases, 5 bases remained unmatched. The CDR3 runs 16 residues.

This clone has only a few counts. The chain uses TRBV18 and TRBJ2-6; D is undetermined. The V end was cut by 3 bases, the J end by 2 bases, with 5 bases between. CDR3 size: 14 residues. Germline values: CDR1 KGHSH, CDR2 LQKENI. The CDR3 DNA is TGTGCCAGCTCACCGCAGACTGGGGCCAACGTCCTGACTTTC. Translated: CASSPQTGANVLTF.

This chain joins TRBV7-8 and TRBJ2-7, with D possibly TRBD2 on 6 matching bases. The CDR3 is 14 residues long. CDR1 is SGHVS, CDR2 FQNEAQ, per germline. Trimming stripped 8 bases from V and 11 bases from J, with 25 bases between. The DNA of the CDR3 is TGTGCCAGCCGGGAGAGGGGCGGCCCCGATAAGAAGTACTTC. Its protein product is CASRERGGPDKKYF.

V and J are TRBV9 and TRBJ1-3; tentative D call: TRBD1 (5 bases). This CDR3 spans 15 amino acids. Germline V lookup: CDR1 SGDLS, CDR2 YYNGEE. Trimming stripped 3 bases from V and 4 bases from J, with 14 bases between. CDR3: CASSASKGAGNTIYF. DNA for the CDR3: TGTGCCAGCAGCGCCTCCAAAGGGGCCGGAAACACCATATATTTT.

CDR3 loop: CASSQAAGGEAFF. CDR3 sequence (DNA): TGTGCCAGCAGCCAAGCGGCGGGGGGAGAAGCTTTCTTT. The chain recombines TRBV4-2 with TRBJ1-1, with a tentative D call TRBD1 (5 bases). Trimming shortened V by 1 base and J by 8 bases, and 11 bases separated the two germline ends. The CDR3 is made up of 13 amino acids. Germline V lookup: CDR1 LGHNA, CDR2 YNFKEQ.

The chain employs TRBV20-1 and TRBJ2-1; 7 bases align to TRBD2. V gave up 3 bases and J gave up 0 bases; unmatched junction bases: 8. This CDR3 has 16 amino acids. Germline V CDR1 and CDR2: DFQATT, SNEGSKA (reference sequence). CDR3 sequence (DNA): TGCAGTGCTAGTGTCAGCGGGGCCCTCTCCTACAATGAGCAGTTCTTC. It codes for CSASVSGALSYNEQFF.

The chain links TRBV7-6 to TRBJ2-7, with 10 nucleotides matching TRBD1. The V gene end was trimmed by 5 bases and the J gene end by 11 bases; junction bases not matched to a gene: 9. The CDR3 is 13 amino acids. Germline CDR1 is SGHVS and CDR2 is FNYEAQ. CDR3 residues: CASSGGTGARKYF. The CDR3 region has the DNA TGTGCCAGCAGCGGCGGGACAGGGGCCCGAAAGTACTTC.

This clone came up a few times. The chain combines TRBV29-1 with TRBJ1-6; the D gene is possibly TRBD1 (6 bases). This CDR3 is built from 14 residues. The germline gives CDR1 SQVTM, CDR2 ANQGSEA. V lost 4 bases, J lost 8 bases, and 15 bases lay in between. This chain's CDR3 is CSVGPGQWDSPLHF. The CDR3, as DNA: TGCAGCGTTGGGCCGGGACAATGGGATTCACCCCTCCACTTT.

DNA of the CDR3: TGTGCCAGCTCACCTCCCCCAGGGACTAGCGACCTAGCGGGGGATACGCAGTATTTT. Amino acid sequence: CASSPPPGTSDLAGDTQYF. J is TRBJ2-3 and V is TRBV18, with 10 nucleotides matching TRBD2. Germline-derived CDR1 and CDR2 are KGHSH and LQKENI. CDR3 length: 19 amino acids. The ends lost 3 bases at V and 6 bases at J; junction bases unmatched: 18.

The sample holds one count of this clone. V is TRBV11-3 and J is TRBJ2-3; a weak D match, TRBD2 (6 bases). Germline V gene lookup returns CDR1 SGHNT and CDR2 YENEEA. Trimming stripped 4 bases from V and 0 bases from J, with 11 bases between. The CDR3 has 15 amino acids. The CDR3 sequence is CASSSPGTSTDTQYF. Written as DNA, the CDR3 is TGTGCCAGCAGCTCCCCCGGGACTAGCACAGATACGCAGTATTTT.

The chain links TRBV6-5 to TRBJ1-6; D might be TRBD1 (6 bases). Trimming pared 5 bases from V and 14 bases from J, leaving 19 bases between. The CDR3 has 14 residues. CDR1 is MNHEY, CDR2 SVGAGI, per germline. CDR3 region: CASSPGQDGRALHF. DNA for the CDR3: TGTGCCAGCAGTCCGGGACAAGACGGTCGGGCCCTCCACTTT.